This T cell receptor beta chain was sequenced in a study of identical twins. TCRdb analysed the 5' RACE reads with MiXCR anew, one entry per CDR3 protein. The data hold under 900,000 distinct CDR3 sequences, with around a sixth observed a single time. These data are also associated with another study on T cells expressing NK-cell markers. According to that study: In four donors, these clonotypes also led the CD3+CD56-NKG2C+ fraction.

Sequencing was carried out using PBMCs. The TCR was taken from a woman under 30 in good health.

CDR3 amino acids: CASSTTDSYNEQFF. CDR3 nucleotide sequence: TGTGCCAGCAGTACTACAGACTCCTACAATGAGCAGTTCTTC. The chain is built from TRBV6-5 and TRBJ2-1; D not resolved. V was cut by 5 bases and J by 0 bases, with 8 bases left in between. Germline CDR1 reads MNHEY; CDR2 reads SVGAGI. CDR3 length: 14 residues.